These 11 T cell receptor beta chains originate from one sample sequenced in a study of PD-1 and CTLA-4 blockade in melanoma. The table came from immunoSEQ multiplex PCR; TCRdb's copy has only in-frame clones and leaves some out. Seen here are fewer than 7,500 clones, about 80% observed once, and the top ten hold 39%. Sequenced here: CD8+ T cells from peripheral blood, sampled before anti-PD-1 treatment. The origin of the receptors is a human donor with melanoma.

V is TRBV5-1 and J is TRBJ1-6; no clear D gene. The germline gives CDR1 SGHRS, CDR2 YFSETQ. The CDR3 extends over 13 amino acids. V shed 5 bases and J shed 5 bases, with 8 bases lying between them. CDR3 coding DNA: TGCGCCAGCAGTATCGGGGATAATTCACCCCTCCACTTT. Translating it yields CASSIGDNSPLHF. The complete variable domain, with remaining parts taken from reference TRBV5-1 and TRBJ1-6, reads KAGVTQTPRYLIKTRGQQVTLSCSPISGHRSVSWYQQTPGQGLQFLFEYFSETQRNKGNFPGRFSGRQFSNSRSEMNVSTLELGDSALYLCASSIGDNSPLHFGNGTRLTVT.

The chain carries TRBV6-6 and TRBJ2-1; D might be TRBD1 or TRBD2, each matching 5 bases. This CDR3 comprises 14 residues. Trimming took 6 bases from V and 6 from J, leaving 15 bases between them. Germline lookup yields CDR1 MNHNY and CDR2 SVGAGI (reference sequence). Written as DNA, the CDR3 is TGTGCCAGCAGGACCGGGACCGGCGGCAATGAGCAGTTCTTC. Amino acid sequence: CASRTGTGGNEQFF.

This sequence joins TRBV4-1 and TRBJ2-5, with TRBD1 matching 7 bases. The CDR3 extends over 15 amino acids. V lost 4 bases, J lost 2 bases, and 7 bases stayed unmatched. The germline gives CDR1 MGHRA, CDR2 YSYEKL. The CDR3 nucleotides are TGCGCCAGCAGCCTCTCAGGGGGTGGGCAAGAGACCCAGTACTTC. It encodes CASSLSGGGQETQYF.

The chain couples TRBV29-1 to TRBJ1-4; possible D gene TRBD1, 5 bases. V lost 2 bases and J lost 5, with 9 bases in between. Germline values: CDR1 SQVTM, CDR2 ANQGSEA. This CDR3 is 13 amino acids long. The CDR3 loop is CSVETGANEKLFF. CDR3 in DNA: TGCAGCGTTGAAACAGGAGCAAATGAAAAACTGTTTTTT.

The genes are TRBV24-1 and TRBJ2-3; D not resolved. The CDR3 is 17 amino acids. Trimming stripped 2 bases from V and 0 bases from J, with 14 bases between. Germline CDR1 and CDR2: KGHDR and SFDVKD. The CDR3 region is CATSDSLATTSTDTQYF. The CDR3 DNA follows: TGTGCCACCAGTGATTCATTAGCTACAACCAGCACAGATACGCAGTATTTT.

The rearrangement uses TRBV7-9 and TRBJ2-1; D is perhaps TRBD1 or TRBD2 (5 bases each). The length of the CDR3 is 16 residues. V was pared by 0 bases and J by 3 bases, with 12 bases between. In germline, CDR1 is SEHNR, CDR2 FQNEAQ (reference sequence). The chain's CDR3 is CASSLAEERGYNEQFF. CDR3 sequence (DNA): TGTGCCAGCAGCTTAGCGGAGGAGAGGGGCTACAATGAGCAGTTCTTC.

This chain joins TRBV27 and TRBJ2-3, with D maybe TRBD2 (6 bases). CDR3 length equals 17 residues. The germline V gene encodes CDR1 MNHEY and CDR2 SMNVEV (reference sequence). V lost 5 bases, J lost 0 bases, and 18 bases lay in between. CDR3 sequence: CASSQGVGDFSTDTQYF. CDR3 sequence (DNA): TGTGCCAGCAGTCAAGGGGTGGGGGACTTCAGCACAGATACGCAGTATTTT.

This chain connects TRBV3-1 (or the pseudogene TRBV3-2) to TRBJ2-7; D uncertain. Germline V gene sequence: CDR1 LGHDT, CDR2 YNNKEL (reference sequence). V gave up 5 bases and J gave up 0 bases, with 2 bases separating them. This CDR3 has 11 amino acids. CDR3 DNA sequence: TGTGCCAGCAGCTCCTCCTACGAGCAGTACTTC. As protein: CASSSSYEQYF.

This clone was detected once. The chain is built from TRBV7-8 and TRBJ1-1; D might be TRBD1 (6 bases). Germline V gene lookup returns CDR1 SGHVS and CDR2 FQNEAQ. The CDR3 covers 12 residues. Trimming took 5 bases from V and 8 from J, leaving 12 bases between them. The CDR3 DNA is TGTGCCAGCAGCCTTTTCAGGGGCGAAGCTTTCTTT. Amino acid sequence: CASSLFRGEAFF.

Written as DNA, the CDR3 is TGTGCCAGCATACAGGGTCGGAGTAACACTGAAGCTTTCTTT. This sequence encodes CASIQGRSNTEAFF. This sequence joins TRBV7-6 and TRBJ1-1; maybe TRBD1 (6 bases). CDR1 is SGHVS and CDR2 is FNYEAQ in the germline V gene. This CDR3 contains 14 residues. V was shortened by 7 bases and J by 2 bases, with 14 bases between the two germline ends.

This chain connects TRBV7-8 to TRBJ2-7, with 7 bases matching TRBD2. The CDR3 has 12 residues. Per germline, CDR1 SGHVS and CDR2 FQNEAQ. J lost 6 bases, V lost 5 bases, and 4 bases had no gene match. The DNA for the CDR3 is TGTGCCAGCAGCCCGGGGGGATCCGAGCAGTACTTC. Protein: CASSPGGSEQYF.